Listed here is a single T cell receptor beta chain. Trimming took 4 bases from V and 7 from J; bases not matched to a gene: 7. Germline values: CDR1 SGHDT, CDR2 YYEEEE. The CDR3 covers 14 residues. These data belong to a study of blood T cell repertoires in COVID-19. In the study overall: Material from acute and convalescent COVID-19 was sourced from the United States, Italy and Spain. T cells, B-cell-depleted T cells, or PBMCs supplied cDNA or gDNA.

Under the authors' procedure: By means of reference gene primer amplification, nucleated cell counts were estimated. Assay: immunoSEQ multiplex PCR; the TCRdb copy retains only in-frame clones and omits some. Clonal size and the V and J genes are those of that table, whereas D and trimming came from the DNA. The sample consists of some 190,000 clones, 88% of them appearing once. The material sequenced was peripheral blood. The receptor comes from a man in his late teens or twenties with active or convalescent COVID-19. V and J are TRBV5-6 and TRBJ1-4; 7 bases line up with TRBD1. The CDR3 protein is CASSDSGTVEKLFF. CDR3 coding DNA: TGTGCCAGCAGCGACTCCGGGACAGTTGAAAAACTGTTTTTT.